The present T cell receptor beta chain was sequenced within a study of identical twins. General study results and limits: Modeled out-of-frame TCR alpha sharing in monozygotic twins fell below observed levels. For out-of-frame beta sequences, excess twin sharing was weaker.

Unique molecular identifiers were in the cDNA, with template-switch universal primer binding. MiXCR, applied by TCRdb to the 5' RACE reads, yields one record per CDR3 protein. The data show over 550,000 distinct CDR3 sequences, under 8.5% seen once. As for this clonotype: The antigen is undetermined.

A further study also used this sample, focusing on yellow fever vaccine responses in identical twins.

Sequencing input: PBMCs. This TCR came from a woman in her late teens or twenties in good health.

In nucleotides, the CDR3 is TGCAGCGTTGAAGATCCTACGAGGGGCTCCTACAATGAGCAGTTCTTC. As protein: CSVEDPTRGSYNEQFF. The V call is TRBV29-1, the J call TRBJ2-1, with D possibly called TRBD1 or TRBD2 (5 bases each). The germline gives CDR1 SQVTM, CDR2 ANQGSEA. This CDR3 contains 16 residues. The ends were cut back, 0 bases at V and 0 bases at J, with 12 bases in the middle.